The following is a T cell receptor (beta chain) sequence with its context. This entry belongs to a study of blood T cell repertoires in COVID-19. The CDR3 has 15 amino acids. Looked up from germline, CDR1 is LGHDT and CDR2 is YNNKEL (reference sequence). The ends lost 1 base at V and 4 bases at J; junction bases unmatched: 5. Clones were read by immunoSEQ multiplex PCR, and TCRdb kept only the in-frame ones, dropping some. The table lists hundreds of thousands of clones, about 87% of them singletons. The receptor's source is a woman aged 50 to 65 with COVID-19, enrolled during active disease. The V gene is TRBV3-1 (or the pseudogene TRBV3-2), the J gene TRBJ2-7; 9 bases align to TRBD2. The sequencing sample was made of peripheral blood. CDR3 DNA: TGTGCCAGCAGCCAAGCCGCTAGCGGGACATACGAGCAGTACTTC. Its protein is CASSQAASGTYEQYF.